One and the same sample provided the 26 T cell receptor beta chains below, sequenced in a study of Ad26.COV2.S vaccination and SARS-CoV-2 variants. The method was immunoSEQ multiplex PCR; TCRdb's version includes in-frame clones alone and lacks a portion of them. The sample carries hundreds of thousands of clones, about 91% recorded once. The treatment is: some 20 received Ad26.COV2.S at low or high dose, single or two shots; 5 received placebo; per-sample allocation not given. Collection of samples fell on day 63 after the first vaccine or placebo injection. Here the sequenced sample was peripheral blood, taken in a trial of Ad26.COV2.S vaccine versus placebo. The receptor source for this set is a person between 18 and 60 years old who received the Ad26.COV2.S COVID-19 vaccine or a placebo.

CDR3 region: CASSRIRQAGQPQHF. The CDR3 nucleotides read TGTGCCAGCAGCCGCATTAGACAGGCCGGTCAGCCCCAGCATTTT. V usage is TRBV7-8 and J usage is TRBJ1-5, with D possibly being TRBD1 (6 bases). The ends were cut back, 5 bases at V and 6 bases at J, with 17 bases in the middle. The CDR3 extends over 15 amino acids. Germline assignment: CDR1 SGHVS and CDR2 FQNEAQ.

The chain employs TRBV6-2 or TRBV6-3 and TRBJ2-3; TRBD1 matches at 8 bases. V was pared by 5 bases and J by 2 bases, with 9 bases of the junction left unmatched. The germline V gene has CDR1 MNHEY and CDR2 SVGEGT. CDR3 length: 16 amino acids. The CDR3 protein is CASSAQDREDTDTQYF. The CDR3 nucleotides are TGTGCCAGCAGTGCCCAGGACAGGGAGGACACAGATACGCAGTATTTT.

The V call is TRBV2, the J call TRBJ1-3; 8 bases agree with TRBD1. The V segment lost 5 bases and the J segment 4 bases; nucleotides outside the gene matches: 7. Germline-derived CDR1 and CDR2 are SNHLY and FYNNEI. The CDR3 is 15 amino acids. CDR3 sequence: CASSKQGDAGNTIYF. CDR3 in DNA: TGTGCCAGCAGTAAACAGGGGGATGCAGGAAACACCATATATTTT.

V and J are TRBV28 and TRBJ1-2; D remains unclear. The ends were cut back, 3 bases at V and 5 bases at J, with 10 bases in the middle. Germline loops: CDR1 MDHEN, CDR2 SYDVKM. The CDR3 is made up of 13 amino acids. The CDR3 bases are TGTGCCAGCAGTTTCTCGGACCGTTATGGCTACACCTTC. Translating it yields CASSFSDRYGYTF.

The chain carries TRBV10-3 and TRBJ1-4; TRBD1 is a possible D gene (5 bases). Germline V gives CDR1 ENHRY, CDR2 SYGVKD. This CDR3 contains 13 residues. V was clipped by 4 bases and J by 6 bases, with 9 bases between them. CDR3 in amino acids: CAISGDLDEKLFF. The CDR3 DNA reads TGTGCCATCAGTGGGGACCTGGATGAAAAACTGTTTTTT.

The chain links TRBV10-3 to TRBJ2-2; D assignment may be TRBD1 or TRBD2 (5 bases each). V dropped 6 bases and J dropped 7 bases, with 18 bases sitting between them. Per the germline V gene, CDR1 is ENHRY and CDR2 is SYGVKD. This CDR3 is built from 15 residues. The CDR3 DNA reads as TGTGCCATCAGAACGGGGCCGAATAGCGTCGGGGAGCTGTTTTTT. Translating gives CAIRTGPNSVGELFF.

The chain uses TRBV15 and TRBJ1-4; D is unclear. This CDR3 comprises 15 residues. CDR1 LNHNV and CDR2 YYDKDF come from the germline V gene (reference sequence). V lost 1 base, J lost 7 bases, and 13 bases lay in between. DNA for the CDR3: TGTGCCACCAGCAGAGGGGTACCCAGGAGTGAAAAACTGTTTTTT. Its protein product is CATSRGVPRSEKLFF.

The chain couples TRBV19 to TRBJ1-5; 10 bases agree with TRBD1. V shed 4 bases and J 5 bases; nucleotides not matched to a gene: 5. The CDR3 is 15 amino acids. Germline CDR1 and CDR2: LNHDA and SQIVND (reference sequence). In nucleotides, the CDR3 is TGTGCCAGTAGTACCGGGACAGGGGTCCATCAGCCCCAGCATTTT. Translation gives CASSTGTGVHQPQHF.

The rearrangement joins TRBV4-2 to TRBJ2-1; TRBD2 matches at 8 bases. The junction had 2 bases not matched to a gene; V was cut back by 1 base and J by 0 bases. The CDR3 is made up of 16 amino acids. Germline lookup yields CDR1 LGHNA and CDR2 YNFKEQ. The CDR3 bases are TGTGCCAGCAGCCAAGGGAGCGGGAGCTCCTACAATGAGCAGTTCTTC. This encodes CASSQGSGSSYNEQFF.

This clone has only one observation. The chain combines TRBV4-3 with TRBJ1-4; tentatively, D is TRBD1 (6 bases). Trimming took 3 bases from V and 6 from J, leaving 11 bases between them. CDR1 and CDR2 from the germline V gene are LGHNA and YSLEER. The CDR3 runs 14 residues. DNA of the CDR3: TGCGCCAGCAGCCAGGGCAACAGGGATGAAAAACTGTTTTTT. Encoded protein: CASSQGNRDEKLFF.

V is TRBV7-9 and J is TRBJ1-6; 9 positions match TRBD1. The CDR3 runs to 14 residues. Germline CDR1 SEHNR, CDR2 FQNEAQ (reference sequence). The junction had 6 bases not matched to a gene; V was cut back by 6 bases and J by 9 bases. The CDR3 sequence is CASRTGTGFSPLHF. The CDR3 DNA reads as TGTGCCAGCAGGACCGGGACAGGGTTTTCACCCCTCCACTTT.

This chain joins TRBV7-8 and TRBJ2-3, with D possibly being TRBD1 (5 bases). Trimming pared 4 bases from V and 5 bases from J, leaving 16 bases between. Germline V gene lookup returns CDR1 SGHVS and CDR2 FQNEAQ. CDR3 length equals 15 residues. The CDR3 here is CASSSDSPLEDTQYF. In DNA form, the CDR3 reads TGTGCCAGCAGCTCTGACAGCCCTTTGGAAGATACGCAGTATTTT.

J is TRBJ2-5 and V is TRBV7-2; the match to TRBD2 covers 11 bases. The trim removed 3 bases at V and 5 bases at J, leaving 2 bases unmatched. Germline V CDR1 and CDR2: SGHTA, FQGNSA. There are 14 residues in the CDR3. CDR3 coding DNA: TGTGCCAGCAGCTTTAGCGGGAGGGGGGAGACCCAGTACTTC. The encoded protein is CASSFSGRGETQYF.

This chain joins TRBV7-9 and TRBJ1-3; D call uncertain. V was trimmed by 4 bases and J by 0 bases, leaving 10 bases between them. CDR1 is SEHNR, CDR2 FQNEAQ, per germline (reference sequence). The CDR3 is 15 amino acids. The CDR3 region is CASSSDKDSGNTIYF. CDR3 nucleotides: TGTGCCAGCAGCTCCGACAAGGACTCTGGAAACACCATATATTTT.

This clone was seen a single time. CDR3 in amino acids: CASSSITGAGGELFF. The CDR3 DNA follows: TGCGCCAGCAGCTCTATAACGGGAGCGGGCGGGGAGCTGTTTTTT. This rearrangement joins TRBV5-1 to TRBJ2-2, with D perhaps matching TRBD2 (6 bases). Trimming took off 3 bases at V and 7 bases at J, with 16 bases between the two ends. The CDR3 has 15 residues. From germline, CDR1 is SGHRS and CDR2 YFSETQ.

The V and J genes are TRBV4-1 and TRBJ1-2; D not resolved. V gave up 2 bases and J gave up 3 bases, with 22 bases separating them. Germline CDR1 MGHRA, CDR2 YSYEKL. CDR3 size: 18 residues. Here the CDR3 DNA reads TGCGCCAGCAGCCAATTAATAGGGTTCGGGGTTTCCCACTATGGCTACACCTTC. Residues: CASSQLIGFGVSHYGYTF.

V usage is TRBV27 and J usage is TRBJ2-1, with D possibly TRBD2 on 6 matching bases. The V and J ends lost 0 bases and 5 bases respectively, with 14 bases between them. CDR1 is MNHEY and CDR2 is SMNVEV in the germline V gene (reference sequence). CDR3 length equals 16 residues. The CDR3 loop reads CASSLSAGTGNNEQFF. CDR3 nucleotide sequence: TGTGCCAGCAGTTTATCGGCCGGGACTGGCAACAATGAGCAGTTCTTC.

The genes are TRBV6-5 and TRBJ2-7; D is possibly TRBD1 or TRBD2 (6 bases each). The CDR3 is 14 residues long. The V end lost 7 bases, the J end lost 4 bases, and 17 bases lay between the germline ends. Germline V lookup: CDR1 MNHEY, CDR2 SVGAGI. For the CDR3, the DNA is TGTGCCAGCACCCCGGGGGCCGGAAAGTACGAGCAGTACTTC. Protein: CASTPGAGKYEQYF.

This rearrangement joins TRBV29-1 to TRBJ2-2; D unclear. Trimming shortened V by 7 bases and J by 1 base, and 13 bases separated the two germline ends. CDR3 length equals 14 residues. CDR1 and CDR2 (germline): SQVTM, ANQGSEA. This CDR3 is CSAESYQNTGELFF. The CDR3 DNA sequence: TGCAGCGCCGAATCCTACCAGAACACCGGGGAGCTGTTTTTT.

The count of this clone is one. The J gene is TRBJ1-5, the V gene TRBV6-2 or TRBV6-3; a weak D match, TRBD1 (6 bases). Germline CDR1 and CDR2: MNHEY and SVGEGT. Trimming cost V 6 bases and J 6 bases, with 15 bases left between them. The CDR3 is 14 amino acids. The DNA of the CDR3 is TGTGCCAGCAGCCGGACGACAGGCAGTCAGCCCCAGCATTTT. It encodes CASSRTTGSQPQHF.

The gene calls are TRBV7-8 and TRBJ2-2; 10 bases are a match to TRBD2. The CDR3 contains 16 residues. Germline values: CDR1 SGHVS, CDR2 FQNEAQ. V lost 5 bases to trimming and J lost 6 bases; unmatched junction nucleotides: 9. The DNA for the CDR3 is TGTGCCAGCAGCGGCCTAGCGGGAGAAGGTCCCGGGGAGCTGTTTTTT. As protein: CASSGLAGEGPGELFF.

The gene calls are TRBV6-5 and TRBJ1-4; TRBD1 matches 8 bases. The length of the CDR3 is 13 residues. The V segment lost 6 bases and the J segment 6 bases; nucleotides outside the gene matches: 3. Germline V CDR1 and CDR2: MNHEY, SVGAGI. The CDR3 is CASRGQGDEKLFF. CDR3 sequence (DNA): TGTGCCAGCAGAGGACAGGGAGATGAAAAACTGTTTTTT.

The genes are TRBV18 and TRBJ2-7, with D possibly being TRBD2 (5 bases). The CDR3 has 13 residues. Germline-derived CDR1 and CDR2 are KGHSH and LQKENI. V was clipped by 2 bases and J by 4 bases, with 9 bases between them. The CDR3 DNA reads TGTGCCAGCTCACCAAGCCGGGATTACGAGCAGTACTTC. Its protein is CASSPSRDYEQYF.

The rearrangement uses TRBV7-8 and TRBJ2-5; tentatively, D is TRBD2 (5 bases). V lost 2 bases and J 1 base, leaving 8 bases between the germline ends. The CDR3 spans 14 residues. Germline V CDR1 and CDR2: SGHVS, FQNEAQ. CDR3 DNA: TGTGCCAGCAGCTTACGCGCGGGCCAAGAGACCCAGTACTTC. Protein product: CASSLRAGQETQYF.

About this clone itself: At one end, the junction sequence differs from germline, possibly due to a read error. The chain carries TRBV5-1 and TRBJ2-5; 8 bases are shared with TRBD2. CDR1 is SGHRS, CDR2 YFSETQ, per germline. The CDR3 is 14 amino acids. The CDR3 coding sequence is TGCGCCAGCGGCTTAGGACTAGCTGGAGAGACCCAGTACTTC. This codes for CASGLGLAGETQYF.

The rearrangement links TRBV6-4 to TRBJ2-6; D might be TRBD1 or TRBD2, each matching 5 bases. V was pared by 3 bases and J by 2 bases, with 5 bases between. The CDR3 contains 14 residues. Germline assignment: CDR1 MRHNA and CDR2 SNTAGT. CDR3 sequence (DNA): TGTGCCAGCAGTGAGGGGGCTGGGGCCAACGTCCTGACTTTC. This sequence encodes CASSEGAGANVLTF.